Reported below is one TCR beta chain. Its antigen remains unknown. The data stem from a study of cytomegalovirus exposure and HLA in healthy donors. Study results and limitations: There were some public TCRs occurring in many donors, but most TCR sequences were rare.

Primers included in the PCR were 60 Vbeta and 13 Jbeta primers. As handled by the study authors: The count from a later analysis was about 80 million unique TCR beta chains, some 12 million of them shared. Method: immunoSEQ multiplex PCR; TCRdb's copy keeps in-frame clones and lacks some. D and trimming come from the DNA, and the V and J calls and clone size come from that table. Of about 120,000 clones listed, 83% are singletons. The CDR3 length is 13 residues. Germline lookup yields CDR1 GTSNPN and CDR2 SVGIG (reference sequence). With 4 bases removed from V and 2 bases from J, the gap between germline ends came to 11 bases.

The gene calls are TRBV30 and TRBJ1-2; no reliable D call. The sample taken for sequencing was PBMCs. The clonotype originates from a woman between 40 and 50 years old in good health and CMV-seropositive. The CDR3 nucleotides are TGTGCCTGGACCCCCGCAGGAAACTATGGCTACACCTTC. It specifies CAWTPAGNYGYTF.